This T cell receptor beta chain was captured by sequencing in a study of blood T cells in healthy people across ages. Study findings and constraints: Unsorted PBMCs blocked a conclusive comparison of naive and antigen-experienced cells.

After removal of 6 bases from V and 8 bases from J, the junction contained 3 bases not matched to a gene. Per germline, CDR1 SQVTM and CDR2 ANQGSEA. This CDR3 region has 11 residues. Alongside a J-beta primer mix, a sample-barcoded 5' primer served in a second PCR lasting 7 to 11 cycles. At least 3 million CDR3-containing paired-end reads were obtained per sample. TCRdb reprocessed the 5' RACE reads via MiXCR and lists one record per CDR3 protein. Of 550,000 to 800,000 distinct CDR3 sequences listed, 20% to 25% are singletons. At least 7 million PBMCs were isolated per sample. Of note for this clonotype: Its antigen is still unknown.

The sequenced material came from blood. The sequence came from a man aged 70-80 years in good health. The chain is built from TRBV29-1 and TRBJ1-4, with TRBD1 identical over 7 bases. The chain's CDR3 is CSVGTAEKLFF. Here the CDR3 DNA reads TGCAGCGTCGGGACAGCAGAAAAACTGTTTTTT.